This T cell receptor (beta chain) comes out of a study of T cells in Graves' hyperthyroidism and ophthalmopathy (dated by TCRdb to between 2017 and 2020). For the wider study: Peripheral blood was sampled at the time of initial diagnosis, prior to any treatment. Once sampling was done, hyperthyroidism patients were given methimazole at a starting dose of 30 mg daily, whereas ophthalmopathy patients were given high-dose intravenous methylprednisolone. The 100 or so discovery patients were randomly split 7:3 into training and test sets. TCR Vbeta CDR3 sequencing of some 140 peripheral blood samples (roughly 41 ophthalmopathy, 75 hyperthyroidism and around 17 progressor patients) is reported in the paper. A discovery cohort of about 95 patients, approximately 45 with Graves' ophthalmopathy and approximately 60 with stable Graves' hyperthyroidism, was used to find distinguishing TCR V-J signatures. Thyroid tissue and blood T-cell repertoires from six or seven Graves' hyperthyroidism patients were also compared in the study. Prospective prediction of ophthalmopathy was tested in an independent validation cohort consisting of roughly 20 hyperthyroidism patients and approximately 16 patients who later progressed to ophthalmopathy.

A patient counted as having stable Graves' hyperthyroidism if no progression to ophthalmopathy occurred over 18 months of follow-up. Hyperthyroidism patients were newly diagnosed, had a disease duration of under 2 months, and were aged 18 to 65 years. Exclusion was applied to patients with uncontrolled infections, other autoimmune diseases, pregnancy or lactation. Diagnoses relied on clinical symptoms, serum thyroxine and TRAb, thyroid ultrasound and orbital computed tomography. PBMCs were separated from roughly 10 ml of fresh peripheral blood using Ficoll-Paque density gradient centrifugation. Trizol reagent was used to extract total RNA, and RNA quality was then checked on an Agilent 2100 Bioanalyzer. Beyond this particular receptor, the publication reports: A 13 V-J signature model separated ophthalmopathy from stable hyperthyroidism, with about 88% sensitivity and 81.08% specificity in cross-validation and 80%/75% in testing. Most expanded thyroid clonotypes (frequency above 0.001) were also found in blood, which suggests that blood repertoires may mirror thyroid immune responses. During validation, the model predicted progression to ophthalmopathy a median of around six months ahead of onset, with around 71% sensitivity and 72% to 85% specificity. No statistical method was used to fix the sample size in advance, and group allocation was not hidden from the investigators.

The germline V gene sets CDR1 to SQVTM and CDR2 to ANQGSEA. The CDR3 runs 14 amino acids, cysteine and phenylalanine included. Of the read, only the CDR3 DNA is kept; its 42 bases are in frame from base 1. V loses 4 bases of germline sequence and J loses 0 bases, and the interval between the two ends is 10 bases. Details on this clonotype: Its recognized antigen is unknown. No qualities accompany the bases; no much larger clone lies one base away.

The TCR beta CDR3 regions were amplified from RNA transcripts. A first-round RT-PCR of the TCR CDR3 used the HTBI primer set with the Qiagen OneStep RT-PCR kit. Libraries were constructed in a second round of multiplex PCR, after which size selection and purification were performed. Paired-end sequencing of the libraries was performed with 100 bp reads on an Illumina HiSeq2000. The source study handled its data this way. SOAPnuke was used to process the raw data, with reads discarded if the reads contained adapters or uncalled bases, had a mean Phred below 15, or lacked an exact constant-primer or identifier match. High-quality paired reads were merged using COPE v1.2.5, and each unique nucleotide sequence was defined as a clonotype. Clonotypes were aligned to IMGT TRBV, TRBD and TRBJ reference segments using MiTCR v1.1. Only V-J combinations with frequency above 0.0001, covering 99% to 99.2% of repertoires, were analysed. The TCS score was defined as F50 (clonal expansion) divided by E x V (chaos), with BLOSUM62-based TCRdist calculated between CDR3 peptides within each V-J. Welch's t-statistics and random forest reduced around 550 V-J features to 10 to 15, which were used in a naive Bayes classifier (R e1071). TCRdb applied fastp at Q25 and MiXCR to the public reads, then kept only in-frame beta chains. Here each entry gathers all rows of one CDR3 protein and keeps the most common genes and DNA. The V and J calls and clone size come from TCRdb's table, not from the authors' own analysis. In all, the sample holds 550,000 to 600,000 distinct CDR3 sequences, and about a sixth of those were seen once. 18% of the sample belongs to the ten largest clones.

In this chain, TRBV29-1 is recombined with TRBJ2-1, with the D gene not clear enough to name. Sequences were obtained from blood. This sequence was found in a woman under 30 with Graves' hyperthyroidism. The CDR3 is CSVGLRSSYNEQFF. Here is the DNA: TGCAGCGTTGGCCTCAGGAGCTCCTACAATGAGCAGTTCTTC.